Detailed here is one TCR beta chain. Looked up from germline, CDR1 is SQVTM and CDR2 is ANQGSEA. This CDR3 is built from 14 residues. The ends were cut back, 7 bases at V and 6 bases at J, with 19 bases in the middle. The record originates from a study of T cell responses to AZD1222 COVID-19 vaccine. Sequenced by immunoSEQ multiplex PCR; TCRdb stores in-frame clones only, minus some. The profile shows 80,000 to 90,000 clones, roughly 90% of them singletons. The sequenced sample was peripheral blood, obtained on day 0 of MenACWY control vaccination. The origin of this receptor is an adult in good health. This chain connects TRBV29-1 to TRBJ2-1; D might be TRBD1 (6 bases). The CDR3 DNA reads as TGCAGCGGCTCCGGGACGGAAGGGGGCAATGAGCAGTTCTTC. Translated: CSGSGTEGGNEQFF.